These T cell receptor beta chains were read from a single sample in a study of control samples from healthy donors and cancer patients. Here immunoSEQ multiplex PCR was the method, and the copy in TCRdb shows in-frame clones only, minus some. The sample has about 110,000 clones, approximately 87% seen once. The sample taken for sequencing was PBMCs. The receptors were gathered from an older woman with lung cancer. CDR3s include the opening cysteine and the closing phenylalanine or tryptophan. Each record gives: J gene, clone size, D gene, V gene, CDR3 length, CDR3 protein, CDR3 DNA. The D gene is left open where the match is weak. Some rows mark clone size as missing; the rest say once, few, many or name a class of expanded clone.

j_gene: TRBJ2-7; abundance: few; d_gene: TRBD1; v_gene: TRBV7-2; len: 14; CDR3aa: CASSSDRGLSEQYF; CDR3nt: TGTGCCAGCAGCTCCGACAGGGGTTTGAGCGAGCAGTACTTC
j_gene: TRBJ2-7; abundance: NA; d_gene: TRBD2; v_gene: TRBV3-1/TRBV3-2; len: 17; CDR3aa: CASSQERASGSYSEQYF; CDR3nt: TGTGCCAGCAGCCAAGAGAGAGCCAGCGGGAGTTACAGCGAGCAGTACTTC
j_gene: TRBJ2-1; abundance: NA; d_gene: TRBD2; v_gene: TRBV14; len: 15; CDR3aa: CASSQLAGVFNEQFF; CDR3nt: TGTGCCAGCAGCCAACTAGCGGGAGTGTTCAATGAGCAGTTCTTC
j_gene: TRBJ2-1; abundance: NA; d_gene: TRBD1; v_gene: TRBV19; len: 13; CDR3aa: CASSINRGNEQFF; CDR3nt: TGTGCCAGTAGTATTAACAGGGGAAATGAGCAGTTCTTC
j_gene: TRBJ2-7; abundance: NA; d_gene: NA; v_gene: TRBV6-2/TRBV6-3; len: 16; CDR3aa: CASSPGKPLLSYEQYF; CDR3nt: TGTGCCAGCAGTCCCGGTAAACCTTTGCTATCCTACGAGCAGTACTTC
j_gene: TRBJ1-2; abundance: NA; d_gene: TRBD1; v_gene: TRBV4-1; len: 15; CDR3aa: CASSQGTIRTGGYTF; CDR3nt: TGCGCCAGCAGCCAAGGTACGATCAGGACAGGAGGCTACACCTTC
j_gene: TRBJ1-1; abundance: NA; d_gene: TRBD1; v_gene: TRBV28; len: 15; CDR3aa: CASSILQGTKTEAFF; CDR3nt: TGTGCCAGCAGTATACTACAGGGGACGAAGACTGAAGCTTTCTTT
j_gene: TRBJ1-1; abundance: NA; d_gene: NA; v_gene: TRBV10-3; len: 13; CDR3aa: CAISESRNTEAFF; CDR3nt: TGTGCCATCAGTGAGTCGCGGAACACTGAAGCTTTCTTT
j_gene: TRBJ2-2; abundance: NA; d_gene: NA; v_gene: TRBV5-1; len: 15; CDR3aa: CASSLVGGDTGELFF; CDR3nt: TGCGCCAGCAGCTTGGTAGGGGGGGACACCGGGGAGCTGTTTTTT
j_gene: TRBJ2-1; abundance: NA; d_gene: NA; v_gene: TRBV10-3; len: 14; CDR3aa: CAISDGSGGNEQFF; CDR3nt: TGTGCCATCAGTGATGGTAGCGGAGGCAATGAGCAGTTCTTC
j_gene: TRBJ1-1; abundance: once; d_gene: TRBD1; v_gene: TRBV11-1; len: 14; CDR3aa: CASSLRRGPTEAFF; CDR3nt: TGTGCCAGCAGCTTAAGAAGGGGGCCCACTGAAGCTTTCTTT
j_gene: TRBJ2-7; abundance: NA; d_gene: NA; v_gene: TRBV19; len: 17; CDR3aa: CASSAKDSFPPAYEQYF; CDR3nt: TGTGCCAGTAGTGCCAAAGACAGTTTTCCACCCGCCTACGAGCAGTACTTC
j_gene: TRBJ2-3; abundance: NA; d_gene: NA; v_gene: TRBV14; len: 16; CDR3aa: CASSHPSAQSTDTQYF; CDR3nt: TGTGCCAGCAGCCACCCTAGCGCCCAAAGCACAGATACGCAGTATTTT
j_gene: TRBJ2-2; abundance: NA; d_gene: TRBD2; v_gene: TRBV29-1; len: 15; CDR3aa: CSVRTGTSDAGELFF; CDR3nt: TGCAGCGTTCGGACCGGGACTAGCGATGCCGGGGAGCTGTTTTTT
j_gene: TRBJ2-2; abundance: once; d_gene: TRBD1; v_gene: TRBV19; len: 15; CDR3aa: CASRPGQAPTGELFF; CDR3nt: TGTGCCAGTAGACCGGGACAGGCCCCCACCGGGGAGCTGTTTTTT
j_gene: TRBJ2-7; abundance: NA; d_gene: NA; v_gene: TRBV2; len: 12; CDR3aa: CASGRGAYEQYF; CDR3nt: TGTGCCAGCGGTAGGGGAGCCTACGAGCAGTACTTC
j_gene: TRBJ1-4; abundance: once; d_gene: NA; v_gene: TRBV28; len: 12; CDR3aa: CASRSTNEKLFF; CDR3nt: TGTGCCAGCAGATCTACTAATGAAAAACTGTTTTTT
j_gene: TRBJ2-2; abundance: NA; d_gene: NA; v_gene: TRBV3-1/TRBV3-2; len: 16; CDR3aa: CASSQAQGTVAGELFF; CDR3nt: TGTGCCAGCAGCCAAGCTCAGGGGACCGTTGCCGGGGAGCTGTTTTTT
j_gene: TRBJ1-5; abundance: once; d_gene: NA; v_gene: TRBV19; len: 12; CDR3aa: CASSYSNQPQHF; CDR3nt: TGTGCCAGTAGTTACAGCAATCAGCCCCAGCATTTT